The clone carrying this TCR beta chain was recorded many times. No antigen is known for it. This sample was included in a study of early T cells in non-severe SARS-CoV-2 infection. TCRdb itself ran the 5' RACE reads through MiXCR, one entry per CDR3 protein. The repertoire includes 35,000 to 45,000 distinct CDR3 sequences, under 5% of them detected once, and less than 12% sits in the top ten. Broader study findings: The VDJdb matching leaned toward anti-spike CD8 responses and overlooked private and CD4 specificities.

The source material was whole blood. This receptor was identified in an adult who was a healthcare worker with PCR-confirmed SARS-CoV-2 infection or an uninfected control (not recorded which).

CDR3 protein: CSASSQKGTEAFF. The CDR3 DNA is TGCAGTGCTAGTAGCCAAAAGGGGACTGAAGCTTTCTTT. The J gene is TRBJ1-1, the V gene TRBV20-1; D perhaps matches TRBD1 (5 bases). Between the trimmed V and J ends, which lost 3 bases and 5 bases, there was a span of 13 bases. The CDR3 is made up of 13 amino acids. CDR1 and CDR2 from the germline V gene are DFQATT and SNEGSKA (reference sequence).